These T cell receptor beta chains were read from a single sample in a study of blood T cell repertoires in COVID-19. The protocol was immunoSEQ multiplex PCR, while the TCRdb copy is restricted to in-frame clones and leaves out a portion. The repertoire holds 100,000 to 130,000 clones, roughly 90% seen once, with approximately 5% in the top ten. Sequenced material: peripheral blood. All receptors derive from a man aged 40-50 years with active or convalescent COVID-19. CDR3s include the opening cysteine and the closing phenylalanine or tryptophan. A D gene is named only where the DNA matches it firmly. Rows may omit the clone size; those that give it use once, few, many or a size class.

CDR3aa: CASSPGQRASLGYTF
CDR3nt: TGTGCCAGCAGTCCGGGACAAAGGGCTTCCCTAGGCTACACCTTC
j_gene: TRBJ1-2
d_gene: NA
v_gene: TRBV6-5
abundance: NA

CDR3aa: CASSLKHDRAYEQYF
CDR3nt: TGCGCCAGCAGCTTGAAGCACGACAGGGCCTACGAGCAGTACTTC
j_gene: TRBJ2-7
d_gene: TRBD1
v_gene: TRBV5-1
abundance: NA

CDR3aa: CATARRTGVYSNQPQHF
CDR3nt: TGTGCCACCGCTCGAAGGACAGGGGTTTATAGCAATCAGCCCCAGCATTTT
j_gene: TRBJ1-5
d_gene: TRBD1
v_gene: TRBV19
abundance: NA

CDR3aa: CASSSARVGGETQYF
CDR3nt: TGTGCCAGCAGCTCCGCCCGGGTGGGGGGAGAGACCCAGTACTTC
j_gene: TRBJ2-5
d_gene: NA
v_gene: TRBV11-2
abundance: NA

CDR3aa: CASSTSGPSYEQYF
CDR3nt: TGTGCCAGCAGTACTAGCGGACCCTCCTACGAGCAGTACTTC
j_gene: TRBJ2-7
d_gene: TRBD2
v_gene: TRBV27
abundance: NA

CDR3aa: CASSYAGVEYEQYF
CDR3nt: TGTGCCAGCAGTTACGCGGGAGTGGAGTACGAGCAGTACTTC
j_gene: TRBJ2-7
d_gene: TRBD2
v_gene: TRBV6-2/TRBV6-3
abundance: NA

CDR3aa: CASRPGAGEPYTEAFF
CDR3nt: TGTGCCAGCAGACCCGGGGCAGGGGAGCCCTACACTGAAGCTTTCTTT
j_gene: TRBJ1-1
d_gene: NA
v_gene: TRBV27
abundance: NA

CDR3aa: CASSIQGGARGGYTF
CDR3nt: TGTGCCAGCAGCATACAAGGGGGGGCGCGGGGAGGCTACACCTTC
j_gene: TRBJ1-2
d_gene: NA
v_gene: TRBV3-1/TRBV3-2
abundance: NA

CDR3aa: CASRPDRGLNEKLFF
CDR3nt: TGTGCCAGCAGGCCGGACAGGGGTTTAAATGAAAAACTGTTTTTT
j_gene: TRBJ1-4
d_gene: TRBD1
v_gene: TRBV6-5
abundance: NA

CDR3aa: CASSPPLANVLTF
CDR3nt: TGCGCCAGCAGCCCCCCTTTGGCCAACGTCCTGACTTTC
j_gene: TRBJ2-6
d_gene: NA
v_gene: TRBV4-1
abundance: NA

CDR3aa: CASTTANYGYTF
CDR3nt: TGTGCCAGCACGACAGCGAACTATGGCTACACCTTC
j_gene: TRBJ1-2
d_gene: NA
v_gene: TRBV6-6
abundance: NA

CDR3aa: CASSPFPGATNEKLFF
CDR3nt: TGTGCCAGCTCACCATTCCCGGGTGCAACTAATGAAAAACTGTTTTTT
j_gene: TRBJ1-4
d_gene: NA
v_gene: TRBV18
abundance: NA

CDR3aa: CASSLDSGETDTQYF
CDR3nt: TGTGCCAGCAGCTTAGATTCGGGAGAGACAGATACGCAGTATTTT
j_gene: TRBJ2-3
d_gene: NA
v_gene: TRBV11-2
abundance: NA

CDR3aa: CASSVTGSGNTEAFF
CDR3nt: TGTGCCAGCAGCGTGACTGGGAGTGGGAACACTGAAGCTTTCTTT
j_gene: TRBJ1-1
d_gene: NA
v_gene: TRBV9
abundance: NA

CDR3aa: CASRGTSGRETQYF
CDR3nt: TGTGCCAGCAGAGGGACTAGCGGGAGAGAGACCCAGTACTTC
j_gene: TRBJ2-5
d_gene: TRBD2
v_gene: TRBV2
abundance: NA

CDR3aa: CASSPVGDLNEQYF
CDR3nt: TGTGCCAGCAGCCCGGTAGGGGATTTAAACGAGCAGTACTTC
j_gene: TRBJ2-7
d_gene: NA
v_gene: TRBV7-2
abundance: NA

CDR3aa: CASSQNRRTGGEAFF
CDR3nt: TGCGCCAGCAGTCAAAACAGACGGACAGGGGGCGAAGCTTTCTTT
j_gene: TRBJ1-1
d_gene: TRBD1
v_gene: TRBV4-3
abundance: NA

CDR3aa: CASSSYSDNEQFF
CDR3nt: TGTGCCAGCAGCTCCTATAGCGACAATGAGCAGTTCTTC
j_gene: TRBJ2-1
d_gene: NA
v_gene: TRBV7-2
abundance: NA

CDR3aa: CASRRSNLLRYNEQFF
CDR3nt: TGTGCCAGCAGAAGATCGAACCTCCTTCGGTACAATGAGCAGTTCTTC
j_gene: TRBJ2-1
d_gene: NA
v_gene: TRBV28
abundance: NA

CDR3aa: CASSVVGASGANVLTF
CDR3nt: TGTGCCAGCAGCGTAGTTGGAGCCTCTGGGGCCAACGTCCTGACTTTC
j_gene: TRBJ2-6
d_gene: NA
v_gene: TRBV9
abundance: NA

CDR3aa: CSATGQSSYNEQFF
CDR3nt: TGCAGCGCAACCGGACAGAGCTCCTACAATGAGCAGTTCTTC
j_gene: TRBJ2-1
d_gene: NA
v_gene: TRBV29-1
abundance: NA

CDR3aa: CASSQVPTSGGYTF
CDR3nt: TGTGCCAGCAGCCAAGTCCCCACCTCGGGTGGCTACACCTTC
j_gene: TRBJ1-2
d_gene: NA
v_gene: TRBV3-1/TRBV3-2
abundance: NA

CDR3aa: CASSDGITGATNEKLFF
CDR3nt: TGTGCCAGCAGTGACGGAATAACAGGGGCAACTAATGAAAAACTGTTTTTT
j_gene: TRBJ1-4
d_gene: TRBD1
v_gene: TRBV2
abundance: once